This T cell receptor (beta chain) was identified in a study of blood T cell repertoires in COVID-19. Overall study: The cDNA or gDNA used as material had been derived from T cells, B-cell-depleted T cells, or PBMCs.

The germline V and J ends were trimmed by 5 bases and 7 bases, with 12 bases remaining between them. Per germline, CDR1 MNHNY and CDR2 SVGAGI (reference sequence). The CDR3 is 13 amino acids. Authors' analysis steps: Reference gene primers were amplified, and this amplification served to estimate nucleated cell counts. Data came from immunoSEQ multiplex PCR; TCRdb stores just in-frame clones and leaves some out. The V and J calls and clone size were taken over from that table, and D and trimming were inferred from the DNA. In the table there are some 72,000 clones, roughly 91% of which are singletons. This clone came up a few times.

The receptor's source is a man aged 55 to 70 with acute or convalescent COVID-19. The sample taken for sequencing was peripheral blood. The chain links TRBV6-6 to TRBJ1-5; D is unresolved. CDR3 residues: CASSGGPGQPQHF. The CDR3 bases are TGTGCCAGCAGTGGAGGGCCGGGGCAGCCCCAGCATTTT.